Listed below are T cell receptor beta chains from one sample, sequenced in a study of cytomegalovirus exposure and HLA in healthy donors. TCRdb's copy holds only in-frame clones and misses some; the assay was immunoSEQ multiplex PCR. The data hold fewer than 100,000 clones, with 75% to 80% observed a single time. Source material: PBMCs. The receptor set was obtained from a woman in her forties in good health and CMV-seronegative. The conserved cysteine and the conserved F or W are not part of the CDR3 here.

j_call: TRBJ1-1; v_call: TRBV28; cdr3_length: 9; cdr3_aa: ASSWSGSAF
j_call: TRBJ1-2; v_call: TRBV5-1; cdr3_length: 16; cdr3_aa: ASSDRAPTALRDYGYT
j_call: TRBJ1-2; v_call: TRBV5-1; cdr3_length: 14; cdr3_aa: ASSLQQTGANYGYT
j_call: TRBJ2-7; v_call: TRBV13; cdr3_length: 14; cdr3_aa: ASSLGGLALVSEQY
j_call: TRBJ1-2; v_call: TRBV5-1; cdr3_length: 10; cdr3_aa: ASSTTGAGYT
j_call: TRBJ1-2; v_call: TRBV30; cdr3_length: 11; cdr3_aa: AWNAGGAYGYT
j_call: TRBJ1-2; v_call: TRBV6-5; cdr3_length: 12; cdr3_aa: ASSSALDSYGYT
j_call: TRBJ2-3; v_call: TRBV15; cdr3_length: 13; cdr3_aa: ATSRDFRFTDTQY
j_call: TRBJ1-1; v_call: TRBV28; cdr3_length: 12; cdr3_aa: ASTGQGGMTEAF
j_call: TRBJ1-1; v_call: TRBV19; cdr3_length: 13; cdr3_aa: ASSIEGHLNTEAF
j_call: TRBJ2-7; v_call: TRBV27; cdr3_length: 14; cdr3_aa: ASSFSEGGWPYEQY
j_call: TRBJ2-2; v_call: TRBV27; cdr3_length: 12; cdr3_aa: ASSFVAYTGELF
j_call: TRBJ1-4; v_call: TRBV6-5; cdr3_length: 11; cdr3_aa: ASSYRWNEKLF
j_call: TRBJ2-7; v_call: TRBV4-1; cdr3_length: 17; cdr3_aa: ASSQDPGLADTSAYEQY
j_call: TRBJ1-5; v_call: TRBV15; cdr3_length: 13; cdr3_aa: ATSRDRGGYQPQN
j_call: TRBJ2-3; v_call: TRBV7-6; cdr3_length: 13; cdr3_aa: ASSTGQASTDTQY
j_call: TRBJ2-7; v_call: TRBV28; cdr3_length: 11; cdr3_aa: ASRLTGVYEQY
j_call: TRBJ1-2; v_call: TRBV30; cdr3_length: 12; cdr3_aa: AWSVYRLSPLTT
j_call: TRBJ1-5; v_call: TRBV5-6; cdr3_length: 13; cdr3_aa: ASSHGQISNQPQH
j_call: TRBJ2-7; v_call: TRBV20-1; cdr3_length: 9; cdr3_aa: SATRGSEQY
j_call: TRBJ1-1; v_call: TRBV18; cdr3_length: 10; cdr3_aa: ASTGGNTEAF
j_call: TRBJ1-2; v_call: TRBV5-1; cdr3_length: 13; cdr3_aa: ASSLEPGFPYGYT
j_call: TRBJ1-2; v_call: TRBV18; cdr3_length: 12; cdr3_aa: ASSPRDRADGYT
j_call: TRBJ2-7; v_call: TRBV7-8; cdr3_length: 14; cdr3_aa: ASSSHRVLTLYGQY
j_call: TRBJ2-5; v_call: TRBV29-1; cdr3_length: 12; cdr3_aa: SVDLGGQRETQY
j_call: TRBJ2-3; v_call: TRBV5-4; cdr3_length: 13; cdr3_aa: ASSSLAGGADTQY
j_call: TRBJ2-7; v_call: TRBV6-5; cdr3_length: 12; cdr3_aa: ASSWDRASYEQY
j_call: TRBJ2-2; v_call: TRBV7-2; cdr3_length: 13; cdr3_aa: ASSLRGGDTGELF
j_call: TRBJ1-2; v_call: TRBV2; cdr3_length: 15; cdr3_aa: ANPTSGQGVGDYGYT
j_call: TRBJ2-7; v_call: TRBV5-1; cdr3_length: 13; cdr3_aa: ASSLVRVGSYEQY
j_call: TRBJ1-1; v_call: TRBV29-1; cdr3_length: 11; cdr3_aa: SAVNDGGTEAF
j_call: TRBJ2-5; v_call: TRBV18; cdr3_length: 14; cdr3_aa: ASSPWDSRAQETQY
j_call: TRBJ1-1; v_call: TRBV11-3; cdr3_length: 11; cdr3_aa: ASSREVNTEAF